What follows are 20 T cell receptor beta chains derived from one specimen sequenced in a study of blood T cell repertoires in COVID-19. TCRdb's table, derived via immunoSEQ multiplex PCR, lists solely in-frame clones and lacks some. Of 210,000 or so clones listed, approximately 80% are singletons. The sample was PBMCs or T cells enriched from blood (not recorded which). The receptors were sampled from a man aged 30 to 39 with acute COVID-19.

This clone was observed a handful of times. The gene calls are TRBV2 and TRBJ2-1, with 9 bases lining up with TRBD2. The CDR3 spans 12 residues. Germline trimming cut 8 bases from V and 8 bases from J; bases unmatched to any gene: 4. Looked up from germline, CDR1 is SNHLY and CDR2 is FYNNEI. Here the CDR3 DNA reads TGTGCCAGCGGGGGACTAGCCGATGAGCAGTTCTTC. Protein sequence: CASGGLADEQFF.

The chain carries TRBV3-1 (or the pseudogene TRBV3-2) and TRBJ1-6; tentatively, D is TRBD1 (5 bases). CDR1 is LGHDT, CDR2 YNNKEL, per germline (reference sequence). With 2 bases removed from V and 6 bases from J, the gap between germline ends came to 14 bases. The CDR3 runs to 16 residues. This chain's CDR3 is CASSQRTTTANSPLHF. The DNA of the CDR3 is TGTGCCAGCAGCCAAAGGACAACCACCGCTAATTCACCCCTCCACTTT.

The chain carries TRBV2 and TRBJ1-2; 8 bases line up with TRBD1. Germline V gives CDR1 SNHLY, CDR2 FYNNEI. The CDR3 runs 13 residues. J was trimmed by 8 bases and V by 4 bases; bases with no gene match: 6. The CDR3 nucleotides are TGTGCCAGCAGTGTGAAACAGGGGGGAGGCTACACCTTC. This gives the protein CASSVKQGGGYTF.

The count of this clone is one. This sequence joins TRBV6-5 and TRBJ2-1; 9 bases are a match to TRBD1. The CDR3 totals 14 residues. In germline, CDR1 is MNHEY, CDR2 SVGAGI. Trimming cost V 6 bases and J 4 bases; bases outside gene matches: 4. The CDR3 nucleotides are TGTGCCAGCAGCCCGGGACAGGGTTACAATGAGCAGTTCTTC. This encodes CASSPGQGYNEQFF.

This chain links TRBV6-4 with TRBJ1-2; D is ambiguous. CDR1 is MRHNA and CDR2 is SNTAGT in the germline V gene. V was clipped by 3 bases and J by 8 bases, with 7 bases between them. There are 11 residues in the CDR3. The CDR3 reads CASSEGGGYTF. DNA of the CDR3: TGTGCCAGCAGTGAGGGAGGCGGCTACACCTTC.

The chain is built from TRBV18 and TRBJ2-7; 10 bases line up with TRBD2. Trimming removed 0 bases from V and 6 bases from J; junction bases left unmatched: 8. Germline V CDR1 and CDR2: KGHSH, LQKENI. This CDR3 has 16 residues. In DNA, the CDR3 is TGTGCCAGCTCACCACCGCTTCAGCGGGGGGGGTTCGAGCAGTACTTC. Translated, it gives CASSPPLQRGGFEQYF.

This clone was detected once. This chain links TRBV19 with TRBJ1-3; 9 bases align to TRBD1. V was clipped by 5 bases and J by 3 bases; unmatched bases: 5. Germline V gene lookup returns CDR1 LNHDA and CDR2 SQIVND (reference sequence). This CDR3 contains 15 residues. CDR3 nucleotide sequence: TGTGCCAGTAGTGGAGACAGGGGGAATGGAAACACCATATATTTT. Translating gives CASSGDRGNGNTIYF.

The rearrangement links TRBV5-1 to TRBJ1-2, with a tentative D call TRBD1 (5 bases). Trimming took off 5 bases at V and 6 bases at J, with 17 bases between the two ends. This CDR3 region has 14 residues. Germline CDR1 and CDR2: SGHRS and YFSETQ. The CDR3 here is CASSFRTGGDGYTF. The CDR3 DNA reads TGCGCCAGCAGTTTCCGGACGGGAGGGGATGGCTACACCTTC.

The J gene is TRBJ2-3, the V gene TRBV2; the match to TRBD2 covers 7 bases. This CDR3 has 17 residues. In germline, CDR1 is SNHLY, CDR2 FYNNEI. Trimming took 2 bases from V and 0 from J; bases not matched to a gene: 8. For the CDR3, the DNA is TGTGCCAGCAGTGAACGGCGGGGGATGATGAGCACAGATACGCAGTATTTT. This codes for CASSERRGMMSTDTQYF.

V is TRBV25-1 and J is TRBJ2-7; D unresolved. V dropped 5 bases and J dropped 0 bases, with 5 bases sitting between them. This CDR3 has 12 amino acids. Germline V gene data show CDR1 as MGHDK and CDR2 as SYGVNS. CDR3: CASSYSSYEQYF. CDR3 nucleotides: TGTGCCAGCAGTTACAGCTCCTACGAGCAGTACTTC.

The V gene is TRBV7-2, the J gene TRBJ2-7; 8 bases line up with TRBD1. Germline assignment: CDR1 SGHTA and CDR2 FQGNSA. Germline trimming cut 5 bases from V and 6 bases from J; bases unmatched to any gene: 12. This CDR3 region has 15 residues. This chain's CDR3 is CASSPPGTGRSEQYF. CDR3 DNA: TGTGCCAGCAGCCCTCCCGGGACAGGCCGCTCCGAGCAGTACTTC.

The chain is built from TRBV5-1 and TRBJ2-4, with TRBD1 matching 7 bases. CDR1 and CDR2 (germline): SGHRS, YFSETQ. After removal of 3 bases from V and 4 bases from J, the junction contained 4 bases not matched to a gene. The CDR3 is 14 residues long. The CDR3 protein is CASSSTTGKNIQYF. CDR3 DNA sequence: TGCGCCAGCAGCTCTACGACAGGGAAAAACATTCAGTACTTC. Filled out from reference TRBV5-1 and TRBJ2-4, the complete variable domain reads KAGVTQTPRYLIKTRGQQVTLSCSPISGHRSVSWYQQTPGQGLQFLFEYFSETQRNKGNFPGRFSGRQFSNSRSEMNVSTLELGDSALYLCASSSTTGKNIQYFGAGTRLSVL.

The CDR3 region is CASSQTGVSYNEQFF. CDR3 nucleotide sequence: TGTGCCAGTAGTCAGACAGGCGTCTCCTACAATGAGCAGTTCTTC. The J gene is TRBJ2-1, the V gene TRBV19, with a weak D call TRBD1 (6 bases). The V gene lost 5 bases and the J gene lost 0 bases, with 11 bases spanning the gap. The germline CDR1 and CDR2 sequences are LNHDA and SQIVND (reference sequence). The CDR3 is 15 residues long.

This chain connects TRBV9 to TRBJ1-1, with TRBD1 matching over 7 bases. V shed 3 bases and J 5 bases; nucleotides not matched to a gene: 10. The CDR3 runs to 15 residues. Looked up from germline, CDR1 is SGDLS and CDR2 is YYNGEE. The CDR3 bases are TGTGCCAGCAGCGGGAAAGGGGGCGTGGGGACTGAAGCTTTCTTT. This gives the protein CASSGKGGVGTEAFF.

The chain is built from TRBV19 and TRBJ1-2; D may be TRBD1 (5 bases). The CDR3 is made up of 14 amino acids. V gave up 5 bases and J gave up 3 bases, with 13 bases separating them. Germline-derived CDR1 and CDR2 are LNHDA and SQIVND (reference sequence). The DNA of the CDR3 is TGTGCCAGTAGTCCCGGACAAGGGGACTATGGCTACACCTTC. This encodes CASSPGQGDYGYTF.

The chain uses TRBV6-1 and TRBJ1-5; TRBD1 aligns across 8 bases. CDR1 MNHNS and CDR2 SASEGT come from the germline V gene. The CDR3 covers 18 residues. J gave up 3 bases and V 2 bases, and 12 bases lay outside the gene matches. In nucleotides, the CDR3 is TGTGCCAGCAGTGAAAAGGGGAGGGGACAGGCGTACAATCAGCCCCAGCATTTT. The encoded protein is CASSEKGRGQAYNQPQHF.

The rearrangement uses TRBV9 and TRBJ1-6; D perhaps matches TRBD1 (6 bases). The CDR3 spans 17 residues. CDR1 and CDR2 from the germline V gene are SGDLS and YYNGEE. Trimming cost V 0 bases and J 5 bases, with 15 bases left between them. The CDR3 here is CASSVGAGVGDNSPLHF. The CDR3, as DNA: TGTGCCAGCAGCGTAGGGGCAGGGGTGGGTGATAATTCACCCCTCCACTTT.

The gene calls are TRBV24-1 and TRBJ2-3; 8 nucleotides agree with TRBD1. J was trimmed by 1 base and V by 4 bases; bases with no gene match: 3. Germline V gene sequence: CDR1 KGHDR, CDR2 SFDVKD. This CDR3 spans 15 amino acids. CDR3 loop: CATSDPGQGTDTQYF. The CDR3 DNA reads TGTGCCACCAGTGACCCGGGACAGGGCACAGATACGCAGTATTTT.

The rearrangement uses TRBV6-5 and TRBJ1-4; D not resolved. Trimming left V 7 bases short and J 8 bases short, with 11 bases between. The germline V gene has CDR1 MNHEY and CDR2 SVGAGI. This CDR3 has 12 amino acids. CDR3 sequence reads: CASTTLGEKLFF. The CDR3 DNA reads TGTGCCAGCACAACCCTTGGCGAAAAACTGTTTTTT.

The chain carries TRBV5-4 and TRBJ1-1; weak D call: TRBD1 (6 bases). The CDR3 consists of 13 residues. Trimming stripped 4 bases from V and 1 base from J, with 8 bases between. The germline gives CDR1 SGHNT, CDR2 YYREEE (reference sequence). The CDR3 region is CASSRGANTEAFF. CDR3 nucleotide sequence: TGTGCCAGCAGCCGGGGGGCGAACACTGAAGCTTTCTTT.